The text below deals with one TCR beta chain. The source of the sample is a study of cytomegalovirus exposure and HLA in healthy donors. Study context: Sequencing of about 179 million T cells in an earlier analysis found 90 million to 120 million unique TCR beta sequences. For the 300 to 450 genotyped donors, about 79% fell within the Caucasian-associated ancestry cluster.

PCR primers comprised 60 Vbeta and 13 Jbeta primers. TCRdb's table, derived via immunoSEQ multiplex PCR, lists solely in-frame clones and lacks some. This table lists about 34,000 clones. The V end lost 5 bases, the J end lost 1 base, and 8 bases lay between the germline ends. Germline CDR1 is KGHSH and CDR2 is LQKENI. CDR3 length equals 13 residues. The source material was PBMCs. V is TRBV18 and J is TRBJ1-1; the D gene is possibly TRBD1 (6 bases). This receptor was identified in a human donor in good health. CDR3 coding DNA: TGTGCCAGCTCATCGGGACAGAACACTGAAGCTTTCTTT. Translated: CASSSGQNTEAFF. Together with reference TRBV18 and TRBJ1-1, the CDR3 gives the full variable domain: NAGVMQNPRHLVRRRGQEARLRCSPMKGHSHVYWYRQLPEEGLKFMVYLQKENIIDESGMPKERFSAEFPKEGPSILRIQQVVRGDSAAYFCASSSGQNTEAFFGQGTRLTVV.